This T cell receptor (beta chain) is drawn from a study of blood T cells in healthy people across ages. Germline CDR1 and CDR2: LNHDA and SQIVND (reference sequence). The CDR3 has 16 residues. The germline V and J ends were trimmed by 1 base and 3 bases, with 13 bases remaining between them. For the second PCR, which ran for about 7 to 11 cycles, a sample-barcoded 5' primer and a J-beta primer mix were used. TCRdb re-analysed the 5' RACE reads in MiXCR, keeping a single row per CDR3 protein. Of 900,000 to 950,000 distinct CDR3 sequences detected, approximately 32% appear once; the ten largest clones hold roughly 10%. This same sample was also taken into another study, of T cells of mothers and their children. That study reports: When the second PCR was run, its M1S primer added sample barcodes and 2-4 random nucleotides.

This chain joins TRBV19 and TRBJ2-1; D may be TRBD1 (6 bases). The source is a woman in her thirties or forties in good health. The sample comprised blood. The CDR3 DNA follows: TGTGCCAGTAGTATAGGAGTGGCCAGGGGCTACAATGAGCAGTTCTTC. Translating it yields CASSIGVARGYNEQFF.